This is a list of T cell receptor beta chains from one sample in a study of T cells in Graves' hyperthyroidism and ophthalmopathy. TCRdb reprocessed the multiplex PCR reads via MiXCR and lists one record per CDR3 protein. The data hold roughly 530,000 distinct CDR3 sequences, with about 15% observed a single time. Sequenced material: blood. The source is a woman aged 18-29 years with Graves' ophthalmopathy. The CDR3 runs from the conserved cysteine through the conserved F or W.

V	J	CDR3
TRBV3-1	TRBJ2-2	CASSRNPGELFF
TRBV28	TRBJ1-5	CASSLKYSSNQPQHF
TRBV30	TRBJ2-2	CAWIGEGGNTGELFF
TRBV28	TRBJ2-7	CASSLSSTGSYEQYF
TRBV20-1	TRBJ2-2	CSASVNTNTGELFF
TRBV6-1	TRBJ1-6	CATQGARRPLHF
TRBV7-9	TRBJ1-1	CASSLPLNTEAFF
TRBV4-1	TRBJ2-7	CASSSPPAGGSYEQYF
TRBV28	TRBJ2-7	CASGDSPYEQYF
TRBV15	TRBJ2-7	CATSRDPGDYEQYF
TRBV29-1	TRBJ2-1	CSGWGVTSSYNEQFF
TRBV29-1	TRBJ2-7	CSASEDRGYEQYF
TRBV27	TRBJ1-2	CASSPGHNGRNYGYTF
TRBV28	TRBJ1-5	CASSPFRDRVSNQPQHF
TRBV5-1	TRBJ1-1	CASRLGSPNTEAFF
TRBV9	TRBJ1-1	CASSVEQGTGIEAFF
TRBV27	TRBJ2-7	CASSSQGAGSYEQYF
TRBV11-2	TRBJ2-2	CASRIEVGGELFF